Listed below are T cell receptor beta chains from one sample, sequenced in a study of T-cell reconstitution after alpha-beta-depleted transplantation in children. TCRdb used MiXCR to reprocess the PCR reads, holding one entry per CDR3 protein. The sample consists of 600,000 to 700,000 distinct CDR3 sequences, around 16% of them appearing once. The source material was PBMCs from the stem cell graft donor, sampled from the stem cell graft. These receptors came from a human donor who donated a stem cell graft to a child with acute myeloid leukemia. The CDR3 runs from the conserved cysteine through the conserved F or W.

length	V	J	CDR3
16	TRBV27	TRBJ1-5	CASSFSGFPSNQPQHF
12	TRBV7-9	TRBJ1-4	CASSLGEGKLFF
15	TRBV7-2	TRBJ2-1	CASSLGGGGTNEQFF
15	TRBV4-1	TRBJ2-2	CASSQDLGLAGELFF
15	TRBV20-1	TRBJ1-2	CSGSRSGAGERGYTF
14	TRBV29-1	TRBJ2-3	CSSTLPTAGRTQYF
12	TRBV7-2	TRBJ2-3	CASSSFVDTQYF
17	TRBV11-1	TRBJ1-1	CASSPLDIQGAWTEAFF
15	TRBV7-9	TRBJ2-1	CASRGDSSSYNEQFF
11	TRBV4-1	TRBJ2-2	CASWGAGELFF
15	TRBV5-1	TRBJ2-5	CASSLAGTDQETQYF
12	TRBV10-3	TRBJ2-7	CAIGQGAYEQYF
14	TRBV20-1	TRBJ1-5	CSARGGPLNQPQHF
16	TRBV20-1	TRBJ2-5	CSARSTQKGQKETQYF
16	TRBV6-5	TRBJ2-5	CASSYSDSSKQETQYF
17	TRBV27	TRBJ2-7	CASSFRLAGALNYEQYF
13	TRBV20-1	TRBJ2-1	CSAMQGAYNEQFF
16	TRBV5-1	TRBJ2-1	CASSSGGWSSYNEQFF
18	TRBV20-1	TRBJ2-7	CSAGGMGQGAGRFYEQYF
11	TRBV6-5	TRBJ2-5	CASSNVETQYF
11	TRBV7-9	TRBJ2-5	CGVGYQETQYF
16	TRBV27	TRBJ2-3	CASSQRTGFTTDTQYF
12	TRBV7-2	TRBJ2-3	CASSLAGGVQYF
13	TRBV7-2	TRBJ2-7	CASSGQGSYEQYF